These T cell receptor beta chains were read from a single sample in a study of T cells in Graves' hyperthyroidism and ophthalmopathy. TCRdb reprocessed the multiplex PCR reads via MiXCR and lists one record per CDR3 protein. Among around 100,000 distinct CDR3 sequences, 47% were seen once, and the ten largest hold approximately 27%. The sequenced material came from blood. These receptors were taken from a man between 35 and 55 years old with Graves' hyperthyroidism. Both conserved end residues are trimmed from each CDR3. Each record gives: J gene, D gene, V gene, CDR3 length, CDR3 protein. D genes are given only for firm matches.

J gene: TRBJ1-2; D gene: NA; V gene: TRBV25-1; CDR3 length: 11; CDR3 protein: ASSVTGNYGYT
J gene: TRBJ1-4; D gene: NA; V gene: TRBV7-3; CDR3 length: 13; CDR3 protein: ASISRGTANEKLF
J gene: TRBJ2-7; D gene: TRBD2; V gene: TRBV6-5; CDR3 length: 16; CDR3 protein: ASSYQRTSGGRPYEQY
J gene: TRBJ1-2; D gene: TRBD1; V gene: TRBV24-1; CDR3 length: 10; CDR3 protein: ATSRTGASYT
J gene: TRBJ1-5; D gene: TRBD1; V gene: TRBV2; CDR3 length: 12; CDR3 protein: ASSEGQGNQPQH
J gene: TRBJ2-7; D gene: NA; V gene: TRBV2; CDR3 length: 10; CDR3 protein: ASYGDGFGQY
J gene: TRBJ2-3; D gene: NA; V gene: TRBV29-1; CDR3 length: 12; CDR3 protein: SSESGRPTDTQY
J gene: TRBJ2-1; D gene: TRBD2; V gene: TRBV24-1; CDR3 length: 13; CDR3 protein: ATSEGSGGHNEQF
J gene: TRBJ2-7; D gene: TRBD2; V gene: TRBV2; CDR3 length: 11; CDR3 protein: ASRKLGDYEQD
J gene: TRBJ2-1; D gene: NA; V gene: TRBV13; CDR3 length: 14; CDR3 protein: ASSQPGGFTYNEQF
J gene: TRBJ1-4; D gene: TRBD1; V gene: TRBV2; CDR3 length: 12; CDR3 protein: ASRGGRGSEKLF
J gene: TRBJ2-1; D gene: NA; V gene: TRBV6-4; CDR3 length: 13; CDR3 protein: ASRSFREPLNEQF
J gene: TRBJ2-3; D gene: TRBD1; V gene: TRBV7-9; CDR3 length: 12; CDR3 protein: AWGIGQGTDTQY
J gene: TRBJ1-1; D gene: NA; V gene: TRBV20-1; CDR3 length: 12; CDR3 protein: SARSQGSNTEAF
J gene: TRBJ1-5; D gene: NA; V gene: TRBV25-1; CDR3 length: 10; CDR3 protein: ASSESAQAQH
J gene: TRBJ2-7; D gene: TRBD2; V gene: TRBV7-2; CDR3 length: 13; CDR3 protein: ASSRTSGGIYEQY
J gene: TRBJ1-6; D gene: NA; V gene: TRBV6-6; CDR3 length: 11; CDR3 protein: ASGYSYNSPLH
J gene: TRBJ2-5; D gene: NA; V gene: TRBV20-1; CDR3 length: 12; CDR3 protein: SARDRGGDETQY
J gene: TRBJ2-2; D gene: NA; V gene: TRBV29-1; CDR3 length: 8; CDR3 protein: SVGTGELF
J gene: TRBJ2-1; D gene: NA; V gene: TRBV5-1; CDR3 length: 13; CDR3 protein: ASSFGGVPYNEQF
J gene: TRBJ1-1; D gene: NA; V gene: TRBV5-6; CDR3 length: 12; CDR3 protein: ASSSRRPNTEAF
J gene: TRBJ2-5; D gene: TRBD2; V gene: TRBV20-1; CDR3 length: 12; CDR3 protein: SAETSGRRETQY
J gene: TRBJ2-7; D gene: TRBD1; V gene: TRBV19; CDR3 length: 13; CDR3 protein: ASSIGTGSSYEQY
J gene: TRBJ2-1; D gene: TRBD2; V gene: TRBV28; CDR3 length: 14; CDR3 protein: ASSFPLSGRGGEQF
J gene: TRBJ2-3; D gene: NA; V gene: TRBV4-1; CDR3 length: 16; CDR3 protein: ASSQEWRTERGTDTQY
J gene: TRBJ2-7; D gene: TRBD2; V gene: TRBV7-2; CDR3 length: 14; CDR3 protein: ASSLARSGGLYEQY
J gene: TRBJ2-5; D gene: NA; V gene: TRBV6-5; CDR3 length: 14; CDR3 protein: ASSYSRGGPQETQY
J gene: TRBJ1-6; D gene: TRBD1; V gene: TRBV2; CDR3 length: 19; CDR3 protein: ASSPLRRSGTGSFSNSPLH